This T cell receptor (beta chain) emerged from a study of beta chain features in type 1 diabetes. Expressed TCRB transcripts were sequenced after all isolated RNA was converted to cDNA. The method was immunoSEQ multiplex PCR; TCRdb's version includes in-frame clones alone and lacks a portion of them. The repertoire includes about 200,000 clones, 9.5% to 13% of them detected once, and 1% to 1.5% sits in the top ten. The germline V gene encodes CDR1 SQVTM and CDR2 ANQGSEA. V was shortened by 3 bases and J by 1 base, with 8 bases between the two germline ends. There are 13 residues in the CDR3. This receptor was obtained from a man aged 18 to 30 in good health. The genes are TRBV29-1 and TRBJ2-3; TRBD1 is a possible D gene (5 bases). Source material: central memory CD4+ T cells from blood. In DNA form, the CDR3 reads TGCAGCGTTGATTCCAGGGGCACAGATACGCAGTATTTT. Amino acids: CSVDSRGTDTQYF.